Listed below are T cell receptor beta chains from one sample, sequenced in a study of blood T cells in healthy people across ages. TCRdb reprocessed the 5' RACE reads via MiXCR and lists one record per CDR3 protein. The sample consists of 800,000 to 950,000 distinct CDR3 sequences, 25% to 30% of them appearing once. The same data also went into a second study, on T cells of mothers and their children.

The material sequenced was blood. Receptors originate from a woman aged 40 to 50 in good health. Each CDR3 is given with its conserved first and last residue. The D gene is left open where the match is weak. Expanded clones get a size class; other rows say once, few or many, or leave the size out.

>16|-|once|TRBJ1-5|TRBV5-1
TGCGCCAGCAGCTTGGAGGGCCGGCAGGGAAGTCAGCCCCAGCATTTT
CASSLEGRQGSQPQHF
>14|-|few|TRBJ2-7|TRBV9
TGTGCCAGCAGCCCAGGACCGGGGACCTACGAGCAGTACTTC
CASSPGPGTYEQYF
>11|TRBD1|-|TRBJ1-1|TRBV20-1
TGCAGTGCTAGACAGGACAGGGAAGCTTTCTTT
CSARQDREAFF
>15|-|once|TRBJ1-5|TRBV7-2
TGTGCCAGCAGCTTAAGGCAGGGCGAGGGGCGGCCCCAGCATTTT
CASSLRQGEGRPQHF
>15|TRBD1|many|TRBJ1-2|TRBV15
TGTGCCACCAGTCGAGACCAGGGGGCACAGAGTGGCTACACCTTC
CATSRDQGAQSGYTF
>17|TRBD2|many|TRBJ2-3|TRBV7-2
TGTGCCAGCAGCTTAGCGCAGGCTAGCGGGGGAATTGATACGCAGTATTTT
CASSLAQASGGIDTQYF
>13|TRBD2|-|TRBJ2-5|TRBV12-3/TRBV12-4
TGTGCCAGCAGCCCAGGACTAGTGGAGACCCAGTACTTC
CASSPGLVETQYF
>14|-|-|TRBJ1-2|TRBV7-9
TGTGCCATCAGCTACCTAACCCAGGGTCATGGCTACACCTTC
CAISYLTQGHGYTF
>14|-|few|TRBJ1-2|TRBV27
TGTGCCAGCAGTTTTTCAGTAGCTAACTATGGCTACACCTTC
CASSFSVANYGYTF
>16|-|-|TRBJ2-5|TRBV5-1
TGCGCCAGCAGCTTGCTTGGAACGGCGCGCCAGGAGACCCAGTACTTC
CASSLLGTARQETQYF
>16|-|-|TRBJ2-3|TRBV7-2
TGTGCCAGCAGCTTATTATCGAGGAGGGGGGCAGATACGCAGTATTTT
CASSLLSRRGADTQYF
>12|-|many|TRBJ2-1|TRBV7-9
TGTGCCAGCAGCTTCGGTTGGCGTGAGCAGTTCTTC
CASSFGWREQFF
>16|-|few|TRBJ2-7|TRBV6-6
TGTGCCAGCAGTTACTCGATAGAAGAGGCTTCCTACGAGCAGTACTTC
CASSYSIEEASYEQYF
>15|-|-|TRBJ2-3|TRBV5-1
TGCGCCAGCAGCTTAGGGACTCTTGGGGGAGATACGCAGTATTTT
CASSLGTLGGDTQYF
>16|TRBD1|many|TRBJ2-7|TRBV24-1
TGTGCCACCAGTGATTCAAGGACAGGGAAGATCTACGAGCAGTACTTC
CATSDSRTGKIYEQYF
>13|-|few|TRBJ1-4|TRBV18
TGTGCCAGCTCACCGGCCCTTAATGAAAAACTGTTTTTT
CASSPALNEKLFF
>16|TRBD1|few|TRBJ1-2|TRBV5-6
TGTGCCAGCAGTGAAGGACAGGGCGTCTTGTCCTATGGCTACACCTTC
CASSEGQGVLSYGYTF
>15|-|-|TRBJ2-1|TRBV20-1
TGCAGTGCTGCGACCGCTTCCAGCTCCTACAATGAGCAGTTCTTC
CSAATASSSYNEQFF
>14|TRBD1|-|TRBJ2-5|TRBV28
TGTGCCAGCAGGCTGAAGGACAGGGGGGAGACCCAGTACTTC
CASRLKDRGETQYF
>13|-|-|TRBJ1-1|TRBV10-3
TGTGCCATCAGTGACTACGAGAACACTGAAGCTTTCTTT
CAISDYENTEAFF
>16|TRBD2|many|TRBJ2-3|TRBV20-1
TGCAGTGCTAGAGATCCCAGCGGGGGATACACAGATACGCAGTATTTT
CSARDPSGGYTDTQYF
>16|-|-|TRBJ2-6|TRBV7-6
TGTGCCAGCAGCCCCACCCCAGGGTCCGGGGCCAACGTCCTGACTTTC
CASSPTPGSGANVLTF
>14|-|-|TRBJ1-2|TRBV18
TGTGCCAGCTCACCGGCCAGGGCTAACTATGGCTACACCTTC
CASSPARANYGYTF
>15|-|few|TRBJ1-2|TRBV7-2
TGTGCCAGCAGCTTAGATGAGGGGTCCAACTATGGCTACACCTTC
CASSLDEGSNYGYTF
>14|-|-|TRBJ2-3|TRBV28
TGTGCCAGCATCCCACCAGGGGTTACAGATACGCAGTATTTT
CASIPPGVTDTQYF
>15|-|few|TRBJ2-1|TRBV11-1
TGTGCCAGCAGCTTGTTCGCCCCGGGGCTGGATGAGCAGTTCTTC
CASSLFAPGLDEQFF
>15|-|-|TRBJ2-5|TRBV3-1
TGTGCCAGCAGCCAAGATCCGACAGCTCAAGAGACCCAGTACTTC
CASSQDPTAQETQYF
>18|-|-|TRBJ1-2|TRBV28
TGTGCCAGCAGTTTAAGATCTTCGCCCCGGGGATCTAACTATGGCTACACCTTC
CASSLRSSPRGSNYGYTF